The clone carrying this TCR beta chain was detected only a few times. What it binds is not known. Source study methods: Samples ranged from 23,224 to 690,600 TCRs, with a median of approximately 96,000. TCRdb re-derived calls from the RACE reads in MiXCR, one entry per CDR3 protein. These V and J calls are TCRdb output, not the study's own analysis. Of some 82,000 distinct CDR3 sequences detected, around 10% appear once; the ten largest clones hold around 4%. The entry originates in a study of human T cells and chemical hapten exposure. Time point defined: patch test 1, 2 weeks after DPC sensitization. As to treatment: therapeutic diphenylcyclopropenone sensitization with weekly scalp DPC. Donors were 18 to 70-year-old alopecia patients suitable for DPC. Study-wide points: There was no change with DPC sensitization in TCRs above 1 in 1000 frequency.

The TCR originated in a woman aged 45-65 years with alopecia areata. Some clones in this sample may be carry-over from other donors' samples. The starting material was whole blood, obtained in connection with sensitization to the hapten diphenylcyclopropenone (DPC).

This CDR3 reads CSEMKGNSNTEAFF. In nucleotides, the CDR3 is TGCAGCGAGATGAAGGGGAACAGCAACACTGAAGCTTTCTTT. The genes are TRBV29-1 and TRBJ1-1; a weak D match, TRBD1 (5 bases). Germline V gene sequence: CDR1 SQVTM, CDR2 ANQGSEA. CDR3 size: 14 residues. Trimming removed 7 bases from V and 2 bases from J, with 17 bases in between.